These T cell receptor beta chains were read from a single sample in a study of blood T cell repertoires in COVID-19. TCRdb's table, derived via immunoSEQ multiplex PCR, lists solely in-frame clones and lacks some. The data hold approximately 330,000 clones, with about 86% observed a single time. Sequencing input: PBMCs or T cells enriched from blood (not recorded which). These receptor sequences come from a woman aged 40 to 55 with acute COVID-19. Each CDR3 is given with its conserved first and last residue. Fields, in order: clone size, D gene, J gene, V gene, CDR3 DNA, CDR3 protein. D genes are given only for firm matches. Not all rows give a size; the values are once, few, many and, for expanded clones, a class.

clone_size: .
d_call: .
j_call: TRBJ1-6
v_call: TRBV6-4
cdr3_nt: TGTGCCAGCAGTGACCATACAGGGAAAGTTTTGAATTCACCCCTCCACTTT
cdr3_aa: CASSDHTGKVLNSPLHF

clone_size: few
d_call: .
j_call: TRBJ2-3
v_call: TRBV7-3
cdr3_nt: TGTGCCAGCAGCTTAGGGCCCAGTAGGGGGAACACAGATACGCAGTATTTT
cdr3_aa: CASSLGPSRGNTDTQYF

clone_size: .
d_call: .
j_call: TRBJ2-3
v_call: TRBV3-1/TRBV3-2
cdr3_nt: TGTGCCAGCAGCCCGGCCATCGGGAAACCCACAGATACGCAGTATTTT
cdr3_aa: CASSPAIGKPTDTQYF

clone_size: .
d_call: .
j_call: TRBJ2-5
v_call: TRBV7-9
cdr3_nt: TGTGCCAGCAGCTTAGTTCGTCCAGTTCAGGAGACCCAGTACTTC
cdr3_aa: CASSLVRPVQETQYF

clone_size: .
d_call: TRBD1
j_call: TRBJ1-3
v_call: TRBV7-9
cdr3_nt: TGTGCCAGCAGCCAACCCGGGACAGGGGGCAGTGGAAACACCATATATTTT
cdr3_aa: CASSQPGTGGSGNTIYF

clone_size: many
d_call: .
j_call: TRBJ1-1
v_call: TRBV28
cdr3_nt: TGTGCCAGCAGATGGGGGAGGACTGAAGCTTTCTTT
cdr3_aa: CASRWGRTEAFF

clone_size: .
d_call: TRBD1
j_call: TRBJ1-3
v_call: TRBV4-1
cdr3_nt: TGCGCCAGCAGCCAAGATCGAGGGACAGGGCCTGCAAGAGTGGGAAACACCATATATTTT
cdr3_aa: CASSQDRGTGPARVGNTIYF

clone_size: .
d_call: .
j_call: TRBJ1-2
v_call: TRBV27
cdr3_nt: TGTGCCAGCAGTGTACGGGGGAGTATCGGTGGCTACACCTTC
cdr3_aa: CASSVRGSIGGYTF

clone_size: .
d_call: .
j_call: TRBJ2-5
v_call: TRBV7-2
cdr3_nt: TGTGCCAGCAGCCCCTCGGGCGGGATGAGTAGGCGAGAGACCCAGTACTTC
cdr3_aa: CASSPSGGMSRRETQYF

clone_size: few
d_call: TRBD1
j_call: TRBJ1-6
v_call: TRBV27
cdr3_nt: TGTGCCAGCAGTCTCAGGACAGGGGGCCATAATTCACCCCTCCACTTT
cdr3_aa: CASSLRTGGHNSPLHF

clone_size: .
d_call: TRBD1
j_call: TRBJ1-6
v_call: TRBV7-2
cdr3_nt: TGTGCCAGCAGCGCCCGGACAGGGTCATTCAATTCACCCCTCCACTTT
cdr3_aa: CASSARTGSFNSPLHF

clone_size: .
d_call: TRBD1
j_call: TRBJ1-5
v_call: TRBV7-2
cdr3_nt: TGTGCCAGCAGCTTAGCGGGGACAGGGGTAGGACAGCCCCAGCATTTT
cdr3_aa: CASSLAGTGVGQPQHF

clone_size: .
d_call: .
j_call: TRBJ2-6
v_call: TRBV6-5
cdr3_nt: TGTGCCAGCAGTCCGAGTCGGGCTGGGGCCAACGTCCTGACTTTC
cdr3_aa: CASSPSRAGANVLTF

clone_size: .
d_call: .
j_call: TRBJ1-5
v_call: TRBV7-2
cdr3_nt: TGTGCCAGCAGCTTAGCCGACCCAGGGAGGCAGCCCCAGCATTTT
cdr3_aa: CASSLADPGRQPQHF

clone_size: .
d_call: TRBD1
j_call: TRBJ1-1
v_call: TRBV12-5
cdr3_nt: TGTGCTAGTGCCCCCCCGAGGGGGCGTATTGGTGAAGCTTTCTTT
cdr3_aa: CASAPPRGRIGEAFF

clone_size: .
d_call: .
j_call: TRBJ1-2
v_call: TRBV6-6
cdr3_nt: TGTGCCAGCAGTCCTATGCAGGGTAACTATGGCTACACCTTC
cdr3_aa: CASSPMQGNYGYTF

clone_size: .
d_call: .
j_call: TRBJ2-7
v_call: TRBV11-2
cdr3_nt: TGTGCCAGCAGCTATAGGGGAGGAGTGTTTAGCTCCTACGAGCAGTACTTC
cdr3_aa: CASSYRGGVFSSYEQYF

clone_size: .
d_call: .
j_call: TRBJ2-7
v_call: TRBV27
cdr3_nt: TGTGCCAGCAGTCCTCTTGCAGGATACTACGAGCAGTACTTC
cdr3_aa: CASSPLAGYYEQYF

clone_size: .
d_call: TRBD2
j_call: TRBJ2-1
v_call: TRBV7-3
cdr3_nt: TGTGCCAGCAGCTTAACCCGGACTAGCGGGGGAGAGCAGTTCTTC
cdr3_aa: CASSLTRTSGGEQFF

clone_size: .
d_call: .
j_call: TRBJ1-2
v_call: TRBV6-6
cdr3_nt: TGTGCCAGCAACGAAGACAGGAATTATGGCTACACCTTC
cdr3_aa: CASNEDRNYGYTF

clone_size: .
d_call: .
j_call: TRBJ1-2
v_call: TRBV12-3/TRBV12-4
cdr3_nt: TGTGCCAGCAGTTTACTAGGGAGTTTCACCTTC
cdr3_aa: CASSLLGSFTF

clone_size: .
d_call: TRBD2
j_call: TRBJ2-2
v_call: TRBV7-2
cdr3_nt: TGTGCCAGCACACTAGCGGGGACAGGCCCCGGGGGGGAGCTGTTTTTT
cdr3_aa: CASTLAGTGPGGELFF

clone_size: .
d_call: .
j_call: TRBJ1-1
v_call: TRBV4-2
cdr3_nt: TGTGCCAGCAGCATAATAGCTACTGAAGCTTTCTTT
cdr3_aa: CASSIIATEAFF

clone_size: .
d_call: .
j_call: TRBJ1-2
v_call: TRBV15
cdr3_nt: TGTGCCACCAGCAGAGCCGGACCCCAGGGATATGGCTACACCTTC
cdr3_aa: CATSRAGPQGYGYTF

clone_size: .
d_call: .
j_call: TRBJ1-1
v_call: TRBV5-1
cdr3_nt: TGCGCCAGCAGCGATGGGGGGACTGAAGCTTTCTTT
cdr3_aa: CASSDGGTEAFF

clone_size: once
d_call: .
j_call: TRBJ1-1
v_call: TRBV5-4
cdr3_nt: TGTGCCAGCAGCGGGAGGGGAACTGTGAACACTGAAGCTTTCTTT
cdr3_aa: CASSGRGTVNTEAFF

clone_size: .
d_call: TRBD1
j_call: TRBJ1-5
v_call: TRBV9
cdr3_nt: TGTGCCAGCAGCGAAACAGGGGTGGGGCCCCAGCATTTT
cdr3_aa: CASSETGVGPQHF

clone_size: .
d_call: TRBD1
j_call: TRBJ1-2
v_call: TRBV3-1/TRBV3-2
cdr3_nt: TGTGCCAGCAGCCATGGGACAGGGGGCTTAGCTAACTATGGCTACACCTTC
cdr3_aa: CASSHGTGGLANYGYTF

clone_size: .
d_call: .
j_call: TRBJ2-2
v_call: TRBV7-2
cdr3_nt: TGTGCCAGCAGCGCCTGGGAGACTAGTGGGGCCGGGGAGCTGTTTTTT
cdr3_aa: CASSAWETSGAGELFF

clone_size: .
d_call: TRBD1
j_call: TRBJ2-4
v_call: TRBV7-2
cdr3_nt: TGTGCCAGCAGCCCGGGGACAGGGGGCTACATTCAGTACTTC
cdr3_aa: CASSPGTGGYIQYF

clone_size: .
d_call: .
j_call: TRBJ1-2
v_call: TRBV19
cdr3_nt: TGTGCCAGTAGTATACAGGGTTTGAGTGGCTACACCTTC
cdr3_aa: CASSIQGLSGYTF

clone_size: .
d_call: TRBD1
j_call: TRBJ2-5
v_call: TRBV11-1
cdr3_nt: TGTGCCAGCAGCTTACAGCTTGGACAGGGGAGAGAGACCCAGTACTTC
cdr3_aa: CASSLQLGQGRETQYF

clone_size: .
d_call: .
j_call: TRBJ2-1
v_call: TRBV5-1
cdr3_nt: TGCGCCAGCAGCTTGGTCGGGGAGAGCTACAATGAGCAGTTCTTC
cdr3_aa: CASSLVGESYNEQFF

clone_size: .
d_call: TRBD1
j_call: TRBJ1-2
v_call: TRBV7-2
cdr3_nt: TGTGCCAGCAGCTTAGATGGGACAGGGATCTATGGCTACACCTTC
cdr3_aa: CASSLDGTGIYGYTF

clone_size: .
d_call: TRBD1
j_call: TRBJ2-7
v_call: TRBV5-1
cdr3_nt: TGCGCCAGCAACACCGGACAGGGGGACTACGAGCAGTACTTC
cdr3_aa: CASNTGQGDYEQYF

clone_size: once
d_call: .
j_call: TRBJ2-3
v_call: TRBV10-3
cdr3_nt: TGTGCCATCAGCGGGGAGGTGACAGATACGCAGTATTTT
cdr3_aa: CAISGEVTDTQYF

clone_size: .
d_call: .
j_call: TRBJ2-7
v_call: TRBV5-4
cdr3_nt: TGTGCCAGCAGCTTGGCCCCTAGCGAATACGAGCAGTACTTC
cdr3_aa: CASSLAPSEYEQYF

clone_size: .
d_call: .
j_call: TRBJ2-3
v_call: TRBV28
cdr3_nt: TGTGCCAGCAGCTACCGTAGCACAGATACGCAGTATTTT
cdr3_aa: CASSYRSTDTQYF

clone_size: .
d_call: .
j_call: TRBJ1-1
v_call: TRBV11-3
cdr3_nt: TGTGCCAGCAGCTTGGACAGCTCGAACACTGAAGCTTTCTTT
cdr3_aa: CASSLDSSNTEAFF

clone_size: .
d_call: TRBD1
j_call: TRBJ2-5
v_call: TRBV7-9
cdr3_nt: TGTGCCAGCAGCTTAGTAGGGACAGGGGCTGGAGAGACCCAGTACTTC
cdr3_aa: CASSLVGTGAGETQYF

clone_size: .
d_call: .
j_call: TRBJ2-3
v_call: TRBV9
cdr3_nt: TGTGCCAGCAGCGTGGAGCGTCGAGATACGCAGTATTTT
cdr3_aa: CASSVERRDTQYF

clone_size: .
d_call: TRBD1
j_call: TRBJ2-3
v_call: TRBV3-1/TRBV3-2
cdr3_nt: TGTGCCAGCAGCCCACTCCCGGGACAGTTGTATTTT
cdr3_aa: CASSPLPGQLYF

clone_size: .
d_call: .
j_call: TRBJ1-3
v_call: TRBV6-5
cdr3_nt: TGTGCCAGCAGTAAGCAGGGGAGCGGAAACACCATATATTTT
cdr3_aa: CASSKQGSGNTIYF

clone_size: .
d_call: .
j_call: TRBJ2-3
v_call: TRBV5-4
cdr3_nt: TGTGCCAGCAGCTTATCGGTGTACACAGATACGCAGTATTTT
cdr3_aa: CASSLSVYTDTQYF

clone_size: once
d_call: .
j_call: TRBJ1-2
v_call: TRBV5-6
cdr3_nt: TGTGCCAGCAGCTTGGGTACAGACAACTATGGCTACACCTTC
cdr3_aa: CASSLGTDNYGYTF

clone_size: .
d_call: TRBD1
j_call: TRBJ2-7
v_call: TRBV18
cdr3_nt: TGTGCCAGCTCGAAACAGGGGTCGCACTTACTACTACCCTACGAGCAGTACTTC
cdr3_aa: CASSKQGSHLLLPYEQYF

clone_size: .
d_call: .
j_call: TRBJ1-2
v_call: TRBV4-3
cdr3_nt: TGCGCCAGCAGCCAAGAATCCGGGGGAGCTAACTATGGCTACACCTTC
cdr3_aa: CASSQESGGANYGYTF

clone_size: .
d_call: .
j_call: TRBJ1-1
v_call: TRBV10-3
cdr3_nt: TGTGCCATCAGTGGGACAGCGAACACTGAAGCTTTCTTT
cdr3_aa: CAISGTANTEAFF

clone_size: .
d_call: .
j_call: TRBJ2-3
v_call: TRBV6-5
cdr3_nt: TGTGCCGCACGCCGGGGGGCCGGCACAGATACGCAGTATTTT
cdr3_aa: CAARRGAGTDTQYF

clone_size: .
d_call: TRBD1
j_call: TRBJ1-1
v_call: TRBV10-2
cdr3_nt: TGCGCCAGCAGGAAAGGACAGGGGTATGGAACTGAAGCTTTCTTT
cdr3_aa: CASRKGQGYGTEAFF

clone_size: .
d_call: TRBD2
j_call: TRBJ2-3
v_call: TRBV2
cdr3_nt: TGTGCCAGCAGTGATGGGACTAGCGTCAATACGCAGTATTTT
cdr3_aa: CASSDGTSVNTQYF

clone_size: .
d_call: TRBD2
j_call: TRBJ2-1
v_call: TRBV19
cdr3_nt: TGTGCCAGTAGTCCCTCCAGGGGTGCTAGCGGGGGGTTTAATGAGCAGTTCTTC
cdr3_aa: CASSPSRGASGGFNEQFF

clone_size: .
d_call: TRBD1
j_call: TRBJ2-3
v_call: TRBV9
cdr3_nt: TGTGCCAGCAGCACCCGGGACAGGGACTACCCCACAGATACGCAGTATTTT
cdr3_aa: CASSTRDRDYPTDTQYF

clone_size: .
d_call: .
j_call: TRBJ1-1
v_call: TRBV6-2/TRBV6-3
cdr3_nt: TGTGCCAGCAGTGATCGGAGGGCTGCTAGCACTGAAGCTTTCTTT
cdr3_aa: CASSDRRAASTEAFF